The 23 T cell receptor beta chains below were found in one sample sequenced in a study of siplizumab effects on memory and regulatory T cells. Profiling relied on immunoSEQ multiplex PCR, and the TCRdb table lists in-frame clones only, not all of them. The sample contains around 120,000 clones, approximately 94% of which appear only once. Sequencing was carried out using non-Treg CD4+ T cells sorted from blood. The receptors were sampled from a human donor in good health.

The rearrangement links TRBV5-1 to TRBJ1-2; D unresolved. From germline, CDR1 is SGHRS and CDR2 YFSETQ. V was clipped by 4 bases and J by 2 bases, with 15 bases between them. The CDR3 has 15 residues. CDR3: CASSLNGQLNYGYTF. In DNA, the CDR3 is TGCGCCAGCAGCCTGAACGGGCAGCTAAACTATGGCTACACCTTC.

This clone came up a few times. The chain recombines TRBV6-6 with TRBJ1-2; 7 bases line up with TRBD1. CDR1 is MNHNY and CDR2 is SVGAGI in the germline V gene (reference sequence). The V gene end was trimmed by 5 bases and the J gene end by 4 bases; junction bases not matched to a gene: 7. CDR3 size: 14 residues. In DNA form, the CDR3 reads TGTGCCAGCAGTCCCAAGACAGGGACCTATGGCTACACCTTC. Its translation: CASSPKTGTYGYTF.

The chain joins TRBV19 to TRBJ2-6, with D tentatively TRBD2 (5 bases). Per the germline V gene, CDR1 is LNHDA and CDR2 is SQIVND (reference sequence). This CDR3 has 14 residues. V dropped 8 bases and J dropped 0 bases, with 8 bases sitting between them. The CDR3 reads CASHRGSGANVLTF. DNA of the CDR3: TGTGCCAGTCATCGGGGCTCTGGGGCCAACGTCCTGACTTTC.

The chain recombines TRBV6-1 with TRBJ1-2; D unclear. The germline gives CDR1 MNHNS, CDR2 SASEGT. V lost 9 bases and J 4 bases, leaving 21 bases between the germline ends. This CDR3 comprises 15 residues. The CDR3 DNA reads as TGTGCCAGTGGGGAGGGTTCGGGTTTGAGCTATGGCTACACCTTC. It specifies CASGEGSGLSYGYTF.

The gene calls are TRBV9 and TRBJ2-3, with D unclear. The CDR3 is 14 amino acids. The V gene's germline CDR1 is SGDLS and CDR2 YYNGEE. The V end lost 0 bases, the J end lost 6 bases, and 11 bases lay between the germline ends. CDR3 nucleotide sequence: TGTGCCAGCAGCGTAGCTACTGGGCCCGATACGCAGTATTTT. It specifies CASSVATGPDTQYF.

The gene calls are TRBV23-1 and TRBJ1-5, with 9 bases identical to TRBD1. TRBV23-1 is marked as an open reading frame, function uncertain. The length of the CDR3 is 17 residues. Unmatched junction bases numbered 14, after V lost 11 bases and J lost 0 bases. The CDR3 here is CARPGQGIKYSNQPQHF. CDR3 in DNA: TGCGCCCGGCCGGGACAGGGTATAAAGTATAGCAATCAGCCCCAGCATTTT.

The chain employs TRBV6-5 and TRBJ2-7, with D uncertain. The CDR3 is made up of 15 amino acids. Trimming removed 6 bases at V and 5 bases at J, with 20 bases between. The germline V gene has CDR1 MNHEY and CDR2 SVGAGI. CDR3 residues: CASSRRTAVGHEQYF. CDR3 in DNA: TGTGCCAGCAGCCGCCGGACGGCAGTGGGCCACGAGCAGTACTTC.

In its sample, this clone was seen once. The rearrangement joins TRBV5-4 to TRBJ2-3, with D hard to call. Germline-derived CDR1 and CDR2 are SGHNT and YYREEE (reference sequence). V gave up 0 bases and J gave up 2 bases, with 13 bases separating them. This CDR3 has 16 residues. The CDR3 is CASSLAERVITDTQYF. Here the CDR3 DNA reads TGTGCCAGCAGCTTGGCCGAAAGGGTGATCACAGATACGCAGTATTTT.

The chain combines TRBV5-1 with TRBJ2-7; 7 nucleotides agree with TRBD2. The V and J ends lost 5 bases and 0 bases, in that order; junction bases with no gene match: 17. This CDR3 is built from 18 residues. The V gene's germline CDR1 is SGHRS and CDR2 YFSETQ. CDR3 loop: CASRYQPGGTSVSYEQYF. CDR3 DNA: TGCGCCAGCAGGTATCAACCCGGGGGGACGTCGGTCTCCTACGAGCAGTACTTC. The full variable domain, rest sourced from reference TRBV5-1 and TRBJ2-7, is KAGVTQTPRYLIKTRGQQVTLSCSPISGHRSVSWYQQTPGQGLQFLFEYFSETQRNKGNFPGRFSGRQFSNSRSEMNVSTLELGDSALYLCASRYQPGGTSVSYEQYFGPGTRLTVT.

The rearrangement links TRBV10-3 to TRBJ2-1; 11 positions agree with TRBD2. The CDR3 is 17 residues long. V lost 8 bases, J lost 8 bases, and 17 bases stayed unmatched. Germline CDR1 is ENHRY and CDR2 is SYGVKD. The DNA of the CDR3 is TGTGCCATCTCCCTAAGTACTAGCGGGAGTGGGGCCTATGAGCAGTTCTTC. Protein: CAISLSTSGSGAYEQFF.

The chain uses TRBV4-1 and TRBJ1-2; 7 bases are a match to TRBD1. Germline V gene sequence: CDR1 MGHRA, CDR2 YSYEKL. CDR3 size: 17 residues. With V trimmed by 3 bases and J by 8 bases, 18 bases remained unmatched. CDR3 loop: CASSHITGKGALWGYTF. The DNA of the CDR3 is TGCGCCAGCAGCCACATAACCGGAAAGGGGGCTTTGTGGGGCTACACCTTC.

The table lists this clone with a count of one. The chain is built from TRBV2 and TRBJ2-1; 10 bases are a match to TRBD1. CDR1 is SNHLY and CDR2 is FYNNEI in the germline V gene. J gave up 5 bases and V 6 bases, and 10 bases lay outside the gene matches. This CDR3 is 16 amino acids long. The CDR3 sequence: CASRESRDRGHNEQFF. The CDR3 coding sequence is TGTGCCAGCAGGGAAAGCCGGGACAGGGGACACAATGAGCAGTTCTTC.

The chain carries TRBV10-3 and TRBJ1-2, with D hard to call. Between the trimmed V and J ends, which lost 0 bases and 2 bases, there was a span of 13 bases. Germline V lookup: CDR1 ENHRY, CDR2 SYGVKD. The CDR3 loop spans 16 amino acids. In nucleotides, the CDR3 is TGTGCCATCAGTGAGTCGTCGGCGGGATTCAACTATGGCTACACCTTC. This gives the protein CAISESSAGFNYGYTF.

This clone was observed once. The chain couples TRBV6-5 to TRBJ1-1; D possibly corresponds to TRBD1 (5 bases). V gave up 5 bases and J gave up 3 bases, with 16 bases separating them. Germline V gives CDR1 MNHEY, CDR2 SVGAGI. CDR3 size: 15 residues. In nucleotides, the CDR3 is TGTGCCAGCAGTCGAACGCAGGGTTCGTACACTGAAGCTTTCTTT. Translation: CASSRTQGSYTEAFF.

The J gene is TRBJ2-7, the V gene TRBV15, with D possibly being TRBD1 (5 bases). There are 15 residues in the CDR3. Trimming cost V 0 bases and J 2 bases, with 11 bases left between them. In germline, CDR1 is LNHNV, CDR2 YYDKDF (reference sequence). CDR3 region: CATSRDRRATYEQYF. The CDR3 bases are TGTGCCACCAGCAGAGATCGCAGGGCCACCTACGAGCAGTACTTC.

The chain combines TRBV4-1 with TRBJ1-2; TRBD1 aligns across 12 bases. The germline V gene has CDR1 MGHRA and CDR2 YSYEKL. The CDR3 totals 17 residues. After removal of 4 bases from V and 1 base from J, the junction contained 7 bases not matched to a gene. The CDR3 DNA follows: TGCGCCAGCAGCCCGGGACAGGGGGCAAGGATTAACTATGGCTACACCTTC. This translates into CASSPGQGARINYGYTF.

This chain links TRBV5-1 with TRBJ2-1, with D perhaps TRBD2 (5 bases). Germline-derived CDR1 and CDR2 are SGHRS and YFSETQ. This CDR3 spans 14 amino acids. V lost 2 bases to trimming and J lost 9 bases, with 15 bases between them. CDR3 protein: CASSFTSNSPEQFF. DNA for the CDR3: TGCGCCAGCAGCTTTACTAGTAACAGCCCTGAGCAGTTCTTC.

This sequence joins TRBV29-1 and TRBJ2-2, with 10 bases fitting TRBD2. This CDR3 region has 13 residues. J lost 7 bases, V lost 7 bases, and 6 bases had no gene match. CDR1 SQVTM and CDR2 ANQGSEA come from the germline V gene. CDR3 in DNA: TGCAGCGCGACTAGGACTAGCGGCGGGGAGCTGTTTTTT. Protein product: CSATRTSGGELFF.

This chain connects TRBV6-6 to TRBJ2-7; 7 bases fit TRBD1. This CDR3 comprises 14 residues. V trimming: 6 bases; J trimming: 4 bases; junction bases outside the gene matches: 9. Germline V gene lookup returns CDR1 MNHNY and CDR2 SVGAGI (reference sequence). CDR3 DNA: TGTGCCAGCAGACACCAGGGGGTGAATTACGAGCAGTACTTC. This encodes CASRHQGVNYEQYF.

This clone was picked up a small number of times. This chain connects TRBV10-3 to TRBJ1-5; 12 bases match TRBD1. V shed 2 bases and J 6 bases; nucleotides not matched to a gene: 5. Germline V gives CDR1 ENHRY, CDR2 SYGVKD. The CDR3 spans 16 residues. The CDR3 loop reads CAISEGGTGGGQPQHF. CDR3 nucleotides: TGTGCCATCAGTGAGGGGGGGACAGGGGGCGGTCAGCCCCAGCATTTT.

This chain uses TRBV7-8 with TRBJ1-5, with D possibly being TRBD1 (5 bases). V lost 1 base, J lost 7 bases, and 14 bases lay in between. Germline V lookup: CDR1 SGHVS, CDR2 FQNEAQ. This CDR3 spans 15 amino acids. The CDR3 loop reads CASSLEGPKNQPQHF. CDR3 in DNA: TGTGCCAGCAGCTTAGAGGGACCGAAAAACCAGCCCCAGCATTTT.

The chain uses TRBV10-1 and TRBJ2-5, with D uncertain. The germline V and J ends were trimmed by 4 bases and 4 bases, with 13 bases remaining between them. The CDR3 is 14 amino acids. Germline V lookup: CDR1 WNHNN, CDR2 SYGVQD (reference sequence). CDR3 coding DNA: TGCGCCAGCAGTGGGGATGGGGAACCAGAGACCCAGTACTTC. Its protein product is CASSGDGEPETQYF.

The rearrangement links TRBV7-2 to TRBJ1-3; D is possibly TRBD1 (5 bases). Between the trimmed V and J ends, which lost 1 base and 0 bases, there was a span of 7 bases. From germline, CDR1 is SGHTA and CDR2 FQGNSA. The CDR3 has 15 amino acids. The CDR3 protein is CASSLEGSSGNTIYF. In DNA form, the CDR3 reads TGTGCCAGCAGCTTAGAGGGGAGCTCTGGAAACACCATATATTTT. The full variable domain, in which reference TRBV7-2 and TRBJ1-3 provide the parts outside the CDR3, is GAGVSQSPSNKVTEKGKDVELRCDPISGHTALYWYRQSLGQGLEFLIYFQGNSAPDKSGLPSDRFSAERTGGSVSTLTIQRTQQEDSAVYLCASSLEGSSGNTIYFGEGSWLTVV.